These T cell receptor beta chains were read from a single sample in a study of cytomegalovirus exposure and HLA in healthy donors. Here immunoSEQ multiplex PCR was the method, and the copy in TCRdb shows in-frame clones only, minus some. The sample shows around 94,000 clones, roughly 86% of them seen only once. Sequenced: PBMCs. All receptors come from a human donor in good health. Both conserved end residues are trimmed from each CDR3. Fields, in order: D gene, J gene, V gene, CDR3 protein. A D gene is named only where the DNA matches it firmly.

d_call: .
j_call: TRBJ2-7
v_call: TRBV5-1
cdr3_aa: ASSLEAVGEQY

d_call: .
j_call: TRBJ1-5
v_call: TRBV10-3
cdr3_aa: AISGGTSNQPQH

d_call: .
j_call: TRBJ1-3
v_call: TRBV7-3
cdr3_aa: ASGHPGNTIY

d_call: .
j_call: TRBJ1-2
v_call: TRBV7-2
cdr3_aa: ASSLERGSYYGYT

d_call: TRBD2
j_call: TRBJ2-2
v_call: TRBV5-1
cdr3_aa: ASSRVGRIGGELF

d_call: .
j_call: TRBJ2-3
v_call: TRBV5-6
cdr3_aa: ASRGGPSTDTQY

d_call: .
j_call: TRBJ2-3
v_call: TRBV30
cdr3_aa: AWSPYSTDTQY

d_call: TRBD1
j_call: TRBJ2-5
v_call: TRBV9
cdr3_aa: ASSSRTGSQETQY

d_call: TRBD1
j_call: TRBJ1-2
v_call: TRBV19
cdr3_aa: ASRTGQSGPDGYT

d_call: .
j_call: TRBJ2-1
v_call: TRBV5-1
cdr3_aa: ASSEDRLTYNEQF

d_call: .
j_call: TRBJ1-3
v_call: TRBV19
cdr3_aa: ASSGQKTGGNTIY

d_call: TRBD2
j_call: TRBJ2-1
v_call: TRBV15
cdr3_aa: ATSSGRGGRNEQF

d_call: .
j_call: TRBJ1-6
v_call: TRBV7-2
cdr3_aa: ASSLDRERSPLH

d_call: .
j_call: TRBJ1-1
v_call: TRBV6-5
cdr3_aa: ASCTGSEAF